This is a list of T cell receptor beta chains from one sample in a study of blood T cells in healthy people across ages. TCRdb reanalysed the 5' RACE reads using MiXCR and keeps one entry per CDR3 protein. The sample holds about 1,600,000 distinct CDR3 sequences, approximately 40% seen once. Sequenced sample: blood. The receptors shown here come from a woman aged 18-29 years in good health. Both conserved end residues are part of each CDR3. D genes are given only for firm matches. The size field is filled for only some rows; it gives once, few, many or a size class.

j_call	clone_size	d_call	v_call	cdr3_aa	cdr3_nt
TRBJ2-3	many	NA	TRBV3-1	CASSQDSMGSTDTQYF	TGTGCCAGCAGCCAAGATAGCATGGGGAGCACAGATACGCAGTATTTT
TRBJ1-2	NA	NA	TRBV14	CASSQTAYYGYTF	TGTGCCAGCAGTCAGACAGCGTACTATGGCTACACCTTC
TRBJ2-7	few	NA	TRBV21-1	CASSKVRWDEQYF	TGTGCCAGCAGCAAAGTACGGTGGGACGAGCAGTACTTC
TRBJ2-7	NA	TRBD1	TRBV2	CASSEDRTGMTYEQYF	TGTGCCAGCAGTGAGGACCGGACAGGGATGACCTACGAGCAGTACTTC
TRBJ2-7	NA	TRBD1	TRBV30	CAWSTRTGYYEQYF	TGTGCCTGGAGTACCCGGACAGGTTACTACGAGCAGTACTTC
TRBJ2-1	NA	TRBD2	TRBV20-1	CSARPTRGGSYNEQFF	TGCAGTGCTAGACCCACCCGCGGGGGGTCTTACAATGAGCAGTTCTTC
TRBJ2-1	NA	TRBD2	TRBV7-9	CASSPRTSGIMHNEQFF	TGTGCCAGCAGCCCGCGGACTAGCGGGATTATGCACAATGAGCAGTTCTTC
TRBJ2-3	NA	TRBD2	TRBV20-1	CSARDWGIQLRGATDTQYF	TGCAGTGCTAGAGATTGGGGAATACAGTTGCGGGGGGCAACAGATACGCAGTATTTT
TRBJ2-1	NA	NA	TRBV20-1	CSANLDASSYNEQFF	TGCAGTGCTAACTTGGACGCGAGCTCCTACAATGAGCAGTTCTTC
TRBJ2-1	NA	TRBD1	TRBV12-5	CASGLADRGPYNEQFF	TGTGCTAGTGGTTTGGCTGACAGGGGGCCCTACAATGAGCAGTTCTTC
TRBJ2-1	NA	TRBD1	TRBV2	CASRGDRGSLVSSYNELFF	TGTGCCAGCAGGGGGGACAGGGGCAGTTTAGTTTCCTCCTACAATGAGCTGTTCTTC
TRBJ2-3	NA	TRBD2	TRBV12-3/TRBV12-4	CASSSLAGTQYF	TGTGCCAGCAGTTCCCTAGCGGGTACGCAGTATTTT
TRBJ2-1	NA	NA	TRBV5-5	CASSPRVVVREQFF	TGTGCCAGCAGCCCCAGGGTTGTAGTACGTGAGCAGTTCTTC
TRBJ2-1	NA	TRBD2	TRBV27	CASNPTRTSGFNEQFF	TGTGCCAGCAACCCGACCAGGACTAGCGGGTTCAATGAGCAGTTCTTC
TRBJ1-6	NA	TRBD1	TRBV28	CASSLYGGGTGISPLHF	TGTGCCAGCAGCCTTTATGGGGGCGGGACAGGGATTTCACCCCTCCACTTT
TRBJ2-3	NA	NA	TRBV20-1	CSAFSITSTDTQYF	TGCAGTGCTTTCAGCATTACTTCCACAGATACGCAGTATTTT
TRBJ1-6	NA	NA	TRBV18	CASSPLTVANSPLHF	TGTGCCAGCTCACCACTGACAGTAGCTAATTCACCCCTCCACTTT
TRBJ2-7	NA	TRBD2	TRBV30	CAWSGSLADMQYF	TGTGCCTGGAGTGGGTCCCTAGCGGACATGCAGTACTTC
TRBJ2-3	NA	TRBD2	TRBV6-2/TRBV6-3	CASSYRGSETDTQYF	TGTGCCAGCAGTTACCGCGGGAGTGAAACAGATACGCAGTATTTT
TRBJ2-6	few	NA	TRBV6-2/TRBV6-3	CASSYNRVIGGANVLTF	TGTGCCAGCAGTTACAACAGGGTAATAGGTGGGGCCAACGTCCTGACTTTC
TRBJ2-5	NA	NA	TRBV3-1	CASSQEGGQYF	TGTGCCAGCAGCCAAGAAGGCGGGCAGTACTTC
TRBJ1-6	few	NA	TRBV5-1	CASSLFRNSDNSPLHF	TGCGCCAGCAGCTTGTTTCGTAACAGCGATAATTCACCCCTCCACTTT
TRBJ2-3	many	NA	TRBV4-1	CASSQGEAQYF	TGTGCCAGCAGCCAAGGGGAGGCGCAGTATTTT
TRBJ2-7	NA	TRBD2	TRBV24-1	CATSDTSGPYNEQYF	TGTGCCACCAGTGATACTAGCGGGCCTTACAATGAGCAGTACTTC
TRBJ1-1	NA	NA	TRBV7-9	CASSDAPRFTEAFF	TGTGCCAGCAGTGACGCACCTCGGTTCACTGAAGCTTTCTTT
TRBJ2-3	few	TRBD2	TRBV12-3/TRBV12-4	CASSPTSGTNTDTQYF	TGTGCCAGCAGTCCGACTAGCGGTACTAACACAGATACGCAGTATTTT
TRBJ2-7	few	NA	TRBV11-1	CASSSPRVGSSYEQYF	TGTGCCAGCAGCTCACCCAGGGTAGGCAGTTCCTACGAGCAGTACTTC
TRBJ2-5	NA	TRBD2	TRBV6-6	CAIASAGGRETQYF	TGTGCCATAGCGTCAGCGGGAGGTCGGGAGACCCAGTACTTC
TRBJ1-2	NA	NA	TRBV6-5	CASSYATANGHTF	TGTGCCAGCAGTTATGCTACAGCCAATGGCCACACCTTC
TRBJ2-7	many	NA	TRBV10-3	CAMGSGENYEQYF	TGTGCCATGGGGTCGGGTGAGAACTACGAGCAGTACTTC
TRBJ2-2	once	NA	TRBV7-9	CASSDNPGELFF	TGTGCCAGCAGCGACAACCCCGGGGAGCTGTTTTTT
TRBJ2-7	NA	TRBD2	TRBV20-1	CSARVGTSGRNHEQYF	TGCAGTGCTAGGGTTGGGACTAGCGGGAGGAACCACGAGCAGTACTTC
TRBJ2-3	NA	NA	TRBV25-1	CASSRRGGIGTDTQYF	TGTGCCAGCAGCCGGAGGGGGGGTATCGGCACAGATACGCAGTATTTT
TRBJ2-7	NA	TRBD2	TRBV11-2	CASSPPAGGDEQYF	TGTGCCAGCAGCCCACCCGCGGGAGGAGACGAGCAGTACTTC
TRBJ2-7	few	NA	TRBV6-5	CASSYSAPGLEYF	TGTGCCAGCAGTTACTCGGCCCCAGGGTTAGAGTACTTC
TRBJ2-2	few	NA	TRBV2	CASSDPVPGSGELFF	TGTGCCAGCAGCGACCCTGTCCCGGGTTCCGGGGAGCTGTTTTTT
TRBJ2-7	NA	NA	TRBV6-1	CASSEAIGLNRQYF	TGTGCCAGCAGTGAAGCGATAGGGTTGAATCGCCAGTACTTC
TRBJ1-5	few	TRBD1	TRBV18	CASSPDRSYNQPQHF	TGTGCCAGCTCACCGGACAGGAGCTACAATCAGCCCCAGCATTTT
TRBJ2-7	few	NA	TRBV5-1	CASSLEPDKSYEQYF	TGCGCCAGCAGCTTGGAACCCGACAAATCCTACGAGCAGTACTTC
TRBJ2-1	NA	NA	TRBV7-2	CASSQRVAFLGYNEQFF	TGTGCCAGCAGCCAAAGGGTGGCGTTTCTAGGGTACAATGAGCAGTTCTTC
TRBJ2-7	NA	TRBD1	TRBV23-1	CASRVNRGRSYEQYF	TGCGCCAGCAGAGTCAACAGGGGAAGATCCTACGAGCAGTACTTC
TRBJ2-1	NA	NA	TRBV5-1	CASSSGTWNEQFF	TGCGCCAGCAGCTCCGGGACTTGGAATGAGCAGTTCTTC
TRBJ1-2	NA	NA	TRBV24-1	CATSESGQTYGYTF	TGTGCCACCAGTGAATCAGGGCAGACCTATGGCTACACCTTC
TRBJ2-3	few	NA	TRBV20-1	CSASSPYTQYF	TGCAGTGCCTCTAGTCCCTATACGCAGTATTTT
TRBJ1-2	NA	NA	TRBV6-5	CASSFNSGGYTF	TGTGCCAGCAGTTTTAACTCTGGCGGCTACACCTTC
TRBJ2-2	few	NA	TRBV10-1	CASSAPGELFF	TGTGCCAGCAGTGCACCCGGGGAGCTGTTTTTT
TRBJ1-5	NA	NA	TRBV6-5	CASALGSSNQPQHF	TGTGCCAGCGCCCTGGGGAGTAGCAATCAGCCCCAGCATTTT
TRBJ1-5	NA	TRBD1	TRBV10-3	CAISERGGGDLGQPQHF	TGTGCCATCAGTGAGCGAGGGGGCGGGGACTTAGGTCAGCCCCAGCATTTT
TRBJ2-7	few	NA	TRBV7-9	CASSLDGGGRSYEQYF	TGTGCCAGCAGCTTAGACGGCGGTGGTCGATCCTACGAGCAGTACTTC
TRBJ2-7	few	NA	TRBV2	CASRMEIIYEQYF	TGTGCCAGCAGAATGGAAATTATCTACGAGCAGTACTTC
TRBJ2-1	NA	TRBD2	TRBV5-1	CASTAGGANNEQFF	TGCGCCAGCACGGCGGGAGGTGCGAACAATGAGCAGTTCTTC
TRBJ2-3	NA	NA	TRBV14	CASSQGYTQYF	TGTGCCAGCAGCCAAGGTTATACGCAGTATTTT
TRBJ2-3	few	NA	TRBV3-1	CASSQGASRGGRTDTQYF	TGTGCCAGCAGCCAAGGGGCCAGTCGAGGGGGGAGAACAGATACGCAGTATTTT
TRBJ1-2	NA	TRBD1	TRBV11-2	CASTSDRVHGYTF	TGTGCCAGCACCTCGGACAGGGTACATGGCTACACCTTC